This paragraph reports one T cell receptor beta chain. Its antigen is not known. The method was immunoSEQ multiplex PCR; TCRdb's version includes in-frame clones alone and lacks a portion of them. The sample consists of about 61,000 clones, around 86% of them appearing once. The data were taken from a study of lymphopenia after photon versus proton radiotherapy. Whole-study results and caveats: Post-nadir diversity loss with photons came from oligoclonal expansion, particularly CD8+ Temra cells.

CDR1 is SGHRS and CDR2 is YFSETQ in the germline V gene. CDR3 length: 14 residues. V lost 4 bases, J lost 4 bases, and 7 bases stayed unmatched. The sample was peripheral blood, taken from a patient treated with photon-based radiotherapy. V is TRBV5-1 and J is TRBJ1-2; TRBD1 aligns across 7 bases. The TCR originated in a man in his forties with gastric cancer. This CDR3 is CASSATDRAYGYTF. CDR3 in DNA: TGCGCCAGCAGCGCGACAGACAGGGCCTATGGCTACACCTTC.